One and the same sample provided the 3 T cell receptor beta chains below, sequenced in a study of blood T cells in healthy people across ages. Next came a second PCR, run for about 7 to 12 cycles, which used a sample-barcoded 5' primer along with a J-beta primer mix. TCRdb re-analysed the 5' RACE reads in MiXCR, keeping a single row per CDR3 protein. The sample carries nearly 1 million distinct CDR3 sequences, roughly 51% recorded once. The sequencing sample was made of blood. The receptors originated from a woman aged 60-70 years in good health.

The chain carries TRBV30 and TRBJ2-1; TRBD2 matches 7 bases. CDR1 and CDR2 (germline): GTSNPN, SVGIG (reference sequence). The CDR3 sequence is 13 residues long. The V segment lost 2 bases and the J segment 9 bases; nucleotides outside the gene matches: 7. The CDR3 spells CAWSYVAGAEQFF. CDR3 DNA: TGTGCCTGGAGTTACGTGGCGGGAGCTGAGCAGTTCTTC.

As regards this clonotype: One junction end does not reproduce the germline sequence, and a read error may be involved. J is TRBJ2-1 and V is TRBV14, with D unresolved. The CDR3 length is 13 residues. Germline CDR1 SGHDN, CDR2 FVKESK. The DNA of the CDR3 is TGTGCCAGCAGCCAAACTAATTACAAGGAGCAGTTCTTC. Encoded protein: CASSQTNYKEQFF.

V usage is TRBV4-1 and J usage is TRBJ2-5, with 9 bases aligning to TRBD1. Trimming removed 5 bases from V and 5 bases from J; junction bases left unmatched: 3. CDR1 and CDR2 (germline): MGHRA, YSYEKL. The CDR3 has 13 residues. The DNA for the CDR3 is TGCGCCAGCAGCGGGACAGGGTTCGAGACCCAGTACTTC. Protein: CASSGTGFETQYF.